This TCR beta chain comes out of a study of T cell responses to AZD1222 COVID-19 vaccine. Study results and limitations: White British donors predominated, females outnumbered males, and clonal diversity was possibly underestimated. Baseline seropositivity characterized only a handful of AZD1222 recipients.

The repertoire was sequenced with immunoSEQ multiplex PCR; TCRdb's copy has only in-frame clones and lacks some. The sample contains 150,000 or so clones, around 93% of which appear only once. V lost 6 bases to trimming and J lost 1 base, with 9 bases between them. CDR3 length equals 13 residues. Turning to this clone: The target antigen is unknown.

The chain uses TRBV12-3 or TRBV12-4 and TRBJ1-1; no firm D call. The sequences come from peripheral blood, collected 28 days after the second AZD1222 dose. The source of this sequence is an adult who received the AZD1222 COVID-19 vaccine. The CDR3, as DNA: TGTGCCAGCAGAAACACAGCGAACACTGAAGCTTTCTTT. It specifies CASRNTANTEAFF.